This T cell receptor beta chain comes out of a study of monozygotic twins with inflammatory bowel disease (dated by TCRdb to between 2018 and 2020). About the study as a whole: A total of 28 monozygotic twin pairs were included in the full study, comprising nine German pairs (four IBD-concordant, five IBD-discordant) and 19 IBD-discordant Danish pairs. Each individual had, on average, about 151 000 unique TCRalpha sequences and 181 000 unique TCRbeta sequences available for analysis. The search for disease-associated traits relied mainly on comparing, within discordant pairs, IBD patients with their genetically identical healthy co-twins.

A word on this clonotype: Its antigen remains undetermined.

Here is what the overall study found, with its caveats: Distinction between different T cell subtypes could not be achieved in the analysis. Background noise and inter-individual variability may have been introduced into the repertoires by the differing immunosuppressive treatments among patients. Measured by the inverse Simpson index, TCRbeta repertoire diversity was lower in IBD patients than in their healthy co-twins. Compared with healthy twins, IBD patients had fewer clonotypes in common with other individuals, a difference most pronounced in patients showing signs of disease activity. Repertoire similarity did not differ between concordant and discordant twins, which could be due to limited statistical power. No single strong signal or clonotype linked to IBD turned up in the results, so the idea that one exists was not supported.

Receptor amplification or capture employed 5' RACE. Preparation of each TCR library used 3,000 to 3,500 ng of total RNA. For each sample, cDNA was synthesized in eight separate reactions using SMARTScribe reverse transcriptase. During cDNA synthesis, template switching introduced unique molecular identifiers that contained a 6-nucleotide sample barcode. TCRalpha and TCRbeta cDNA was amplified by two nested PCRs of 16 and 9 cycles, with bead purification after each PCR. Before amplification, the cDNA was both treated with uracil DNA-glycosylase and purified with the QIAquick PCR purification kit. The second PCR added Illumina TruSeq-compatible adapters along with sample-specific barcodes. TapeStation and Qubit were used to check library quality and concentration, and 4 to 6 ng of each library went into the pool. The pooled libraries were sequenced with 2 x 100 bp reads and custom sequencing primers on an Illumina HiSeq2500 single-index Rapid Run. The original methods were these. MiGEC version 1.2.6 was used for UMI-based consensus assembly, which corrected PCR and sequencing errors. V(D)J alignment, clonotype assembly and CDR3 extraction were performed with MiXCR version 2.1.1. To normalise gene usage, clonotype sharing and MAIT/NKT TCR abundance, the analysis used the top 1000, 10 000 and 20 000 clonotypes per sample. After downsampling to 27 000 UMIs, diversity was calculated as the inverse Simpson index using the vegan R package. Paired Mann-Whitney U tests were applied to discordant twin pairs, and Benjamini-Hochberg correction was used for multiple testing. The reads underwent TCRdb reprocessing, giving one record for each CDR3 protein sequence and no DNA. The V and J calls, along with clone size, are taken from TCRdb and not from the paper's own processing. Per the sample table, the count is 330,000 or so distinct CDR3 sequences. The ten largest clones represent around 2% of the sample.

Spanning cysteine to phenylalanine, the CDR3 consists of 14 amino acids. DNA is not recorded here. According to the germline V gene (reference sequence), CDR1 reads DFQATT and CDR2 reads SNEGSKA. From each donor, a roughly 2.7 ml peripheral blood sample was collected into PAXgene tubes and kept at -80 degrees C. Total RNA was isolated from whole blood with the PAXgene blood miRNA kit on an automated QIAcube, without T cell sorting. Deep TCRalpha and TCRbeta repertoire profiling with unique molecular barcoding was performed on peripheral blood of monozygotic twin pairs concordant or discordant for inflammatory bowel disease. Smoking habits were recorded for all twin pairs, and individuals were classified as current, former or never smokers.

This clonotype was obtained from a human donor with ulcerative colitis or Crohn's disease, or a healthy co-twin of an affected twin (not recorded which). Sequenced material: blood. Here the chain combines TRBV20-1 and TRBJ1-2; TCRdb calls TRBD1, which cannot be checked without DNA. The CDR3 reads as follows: CSAPPGRGTVGYTF.